This TCR beta chain is from a study of neurological immune-mediated disorders. Broader study findings: No expanded-clone CDR3 amino acid sequence recurred across subjects, suggesting private TCR-beta repertoires. HTLV-1-associated myelopathy led in TCR clonal expansion, while multiple sclerosis ranked lowest, below healthy controls.

One entry per CDR3 protein, called by TCRdb with MiXCR from the 5' RACE reads. The repertoire has about 25,000 distinct CDR3 sequences, roughly 13% of them found once; the top ten carry 16%. Unsorted libraries were derived from 2 million PBMCs stored at -80 C. This clonotype was found many times. Its antigen is unidentified. Germline V CDR1 and CDR2: SGDLS, YYNGEE. CDR3 size: 13 residues. With 3 bases removed from V and 5 bases from J, the gap between germline ends came to 9 bases. Sequencing was performed on PBMCs. This clonotype was sampled from a woman in her thirties or forties with HTLV-1-associated myelopathy (HAM/TSP). The chain couples TRBV9 to TRBJ1-5; D uncertain. CDR3 amino acids: CASSARSDQPQHF. The CDR3 DNA reads as TGTGCCAGCAGCGCGAGGAGTGATCAGCCCCAGCATTTT. The full variable domain, its missing parts supplied by reference TRBV9 and TRBJ1-5, is DSGVTQTPKHLITATGQRVTLRCSPRSGDLSVYWYQQSLDQGLQFLIQYYNGEERAKGNILERFSAQQFPDLHSELNLSSLELGDSALYFCASSARSDQPQHFGDGTRLSIL.